The next 21 T cell receptor beta chains were all read from a single sample in a study. TCRdb called the 5' RACE reads again in MiXCR, with one record for every CDR3 protein. The table has tens of thousands of distinct CDR3 sequences, 30% seen once. Sequenced sample: tumor-infiltrating memory CD4+ T cells sorted from the breast tumor. Subset meaning: memory CD4+ T cells, CD4+CD45RO+CD25-. These TCRs come from a female donor with breast cancer.

The J gene is TRBJ2-7, the V gene TRBV27; D not resolved. Germline-derived CDR1 and CDR2 are MNHEY and SMNVEV (reference sequence). This CDR3 is built from 16 residues. V was pared by 0 bases and J by 2 bases, with 14 bases between. Written as DNA, the CDR3 is TGTGCCAGCAGTTTATCGGGTAGTACCCCCGCCTACGAGCAGTACTTC. Protein product: CASSLSGSTPAYEQYF.

This clonotype was observed a few times. The chain combines TRBV27 with TRBJ1-6, with D possibly matching TRBD1 (5 bases). CDR3 length equals 14 residues. Trimming removed 4 bases from V and 6 bases from J, with 10 bases in between. From germline, CDR1 is MNHEY and CDR2 SMNVEV (reference sequence). CDR3 residues: CASSSAGPNSPLHF. The CDR3 bases are TGTGCCAGCAGTTCCGCAGGGCCTAATTCACCCCTCCACTTT.

V gene TRBV4-3 combines with J gene TRBJ2-3; tentatively, D is TRBD2 (5 bases). CDR1 and CDR2 (germline): LGHNA, YSLEER. Trimming took 4 bases from V and 1 from J, leaving 12 bases between them. This CDR3 has 15 amino acids. The CDR3 DNA sequence: TGCGCCAGCAGCCTGGGGAGTAGGGGCACAGATACGCAGTATTTT. Translation: CASSLGSRGTDTQYF.

V is TRBV11-2 and J is TRBJ2-1, with 8 bases lining up with TRBD1. Germline V gene lookup returns CDR1 SGHAT and CDR2 FQNNGV. V lost 6 bases, J lost 2 bases, and 6 bases stayed unmatched. This CDR3 spans 15 amino acids. The CDR3 here is CASRFDRGAYNEQFF. The CDR3 DNA reads as TGTGCCAGCAGATTTGACAGGGGTGCCTACAATGAGCAGTTCTTC.

This clonotype was seen many times. This chain joins TRBV5-1 and TRBJ2-7, with D possibly TRBD2 on 5 matching bases. V dropped 2 bases and J dropped 0 bases, with 9 bases sitting between them. This CDR3 contains 14 residues. Germline-derived CDR1 and CDR2 are SGHRS and YFSETQ. CDR3 amino acids: CASSFPGISYEQYF. In nucleotides, the CDR3 is TGCGCCAGCAGCTTTCCCGGGATCTCCTACGAGCAGTACTTC.

The rearrangement uses TRBV6-2 or TRBV6-3 and TRBJ2-3; 7 bases match TRBD2. V dropped 2 bases and J dropped 2; count of bases not matched to a gene: 4. The CDR3 is 15 amino acids. The germline gives CDR1 MNHEY, CDR2 SVGEGT. CDR3 coding DNA: TGTGCCAGCAGTTACGTAAGGGACTACACAGATACGCAGTATTTT. Translated, it gives CASSYVRDYTDTQYF.

The sample holds many counts of this clonotype. The chain joins TRBV7-9 to TRBJ2-3; a possible D gene is TRBD2 (6 bases). This CDR3 contains 15 residues. Between the trimmed V and J ends, which lost 4 bases and 5 bases, there was a span of 16 bases. In germline, CDR1 is SEHNR, CDR2 FQNEAQ (reference sequence). This chain's CDR3 is CASSSLARGIDTQYF. DNA of the CDR3: TGTGCCAGCAGCTCTCTCGCCCGGGGGATAGATACGCAGTATTTT.

On this clonotype: Compared with germline, one end of the junction differs, possibly owing to a read error. V gene TRBV5-1 combines with J gene TRBJ1-1; 7 bases fit TRBD1. Germline CDR1 and CDR2: SGHRS and YFSETQ. CDR3 size: 16 residues. The CDR3 reads CAGSDSHTGARGKAFF. For the CDR3, the DNA is TGCGCCGGCAGCGATAGTCATACAGGGGCCCGCGGGAAAGCTTTCTTT.

Only a few counts were recorded for this clonotype. Here the CDR3 DNA reads TGTGCCAGCAGTTTCCCCACTACTAGCCACGAGCAGTACTTC. Protein: CASSFPTTSHEQYF. The rearrangement links TRBV28 to TRBJ2-7, with D possibly TRBD2 on 6 matching bases. V was trimmed by 3 bases and J by 5 bases, leaving 14 bases between them. CDR1 is MDHEN and CDR2 is SYDVKM in the germline V gene. The CDR3 is 14 residues long.

This clonotype occurred a few times. CDR3 loop: CASSLPRTGAFTDTQYF. For the CDR3, the DNA is TGTGCCAGCAGCTTACCCCGGACAGGGGCCTTCACAGATACGCAGTATTTT. The rearrangement uses TRBV7-3 and TRBJ2-3, with 9 bases lining up with TRBD1. The junction had 8 bases not matched to a gene; V was cut back by 2 bases and J by 2 bases. CDR3 size: 17 residues. From germline, CDR1 is SGHTA and CDR2 FQGTGA. Combining the CDR3 with reference TRBV7-3 and TRBJ2-3 gives the whole variable domain GAGVSQTPSNKVTEKGKYVELRCDPISGHTALYWYRQSLGQGPEFLIYFQGTGAADDSGLPNDRFFAVRPEGSVSTLKIQRTERGDSAVYLCASSLPRTGAFTDTQYFGPGTRLTVL.

This clonotype was counted only a few times. The chain joins TRBV29-1 to TRBJ2-1, with 8 bases that match TRBD2. CDR3 size: 14 residues. J was trimmed by 0 bases and V by 4 bases; bases with no gene match: 2. Germline-derived CDR1 and CDR2 are SQVTM and ANQGSEA. The CDR3 region is CSVAAGGSYNEQFF. DNA of the CDR3: TGCAGCGTTGCGGCGGGAGGCTCCTACAATGAGCAGTTCTTC.

Worth noting for this clonotype: Sequence at one end of the junction differs from germline and may be a read error. This chain links TRBV12-3 or TRBV12-4 with TRBJ2-2; D is possibly TRBD2 (5 bases). The CDR3 has 15 amino acids. CDR3 residues: CASSPLNANTGEPFF. CDR3 sequence (DNA): TGTGCCAGCAGCCCACTCAACGCGAACACCGGGGAGCCGTTTTTT.

This clonotype was observed a few times. The genes are TRBV24-1 and TRBJ2-1; 7 bases match TRBD1. CDR3 length equals 16 residues. CDR1 KGHDR and CDR2 SFDVKD come from the germline V gene. Trimming cost V 3 bases and J 6 bases; bases outside gene matches: 10. CDR3 loop: CATSDKTGYWGNEQFF. The CDR3 nucleotides read TGTGCCACCAGTGATAAGACAGGGTATTGGGGCAATGAGCAGTTCTTC.

This chain links TRBV19 with TRBJ2-5; 7 bases are a match to TRBD1. Per germline, CDR1 LNHDA and CDR2 SQIVND (reference sequence). The CDR3 has 12 residues. Trimming cost V 11 bases and J 5 bases; bases outside gene matches: 8. As DNA, the CDR3 is TGTGCCGTCGGGACAGCCCGGGAGACCCAGTACTTC. Translated: CAVGTARETQYF. Using reference TRBV19 and TRBJ2-5 for the parts outside the CDR3, the full variable domain is DGGITQSPKYLFRKEGQNVTLSCEQNLNHDAMYWYRQDPGQGLRLIYYSQIVNDFQKGDIAEGYSVSREKKESFPLTVTSAQKNPTAFYLCAVGTARETQYFGPGTRLLVL.

The V call is TRBV2, the J call TRBJ2-1; D might be TRBD1 (6 bases). CDR1 is SNHLY, CDR2 FYNNEI, per germline. This CDR3 region has 12 residues. Trimming left V 6 bases short and J 4 bases short, with 7 bases between. CDR3 amino acids: CASRQGYNEQFF. In nucleotides, the CDR3 is TGTGCCAGCAGACAGGGATACAATGAGCAGTTCTTC. The full variable domain, in which reference TRBV2 and TRBJ2-1 provide the parts outside the CDR3, is EPEVTQTPSHQVTQMGQEVILRCVPISNHLYFYWYRQILGQKVEFLVSFYNNEISEKSEIFDDQFSVERPDGSNFTLKIRSTKLEDSAMYFCASRQGYNEQFFGPGTRLTVL.

This clonotype was observed a few times. The chain combines TRBV20-1 with TRBJ2-7, with a tentative D call TRBD1 (5 bases). The germline CDR1 and CDR2 sequences are DFQATT and SNEGSKA (reference sequence). The CDR3 length is 13 residues. The V end lost 2 bases, the J end lost 6 bases, and 14 bases lay between the germline ends. The CDR3 here is CSARFKGIGEQYF. The CDR3 DNA follows: TGCAGTGCTAGATTCAAGGGGATCGGCGAGCAGTACTTC.

In this sample, this clonotype turned up a few times. The chain couples TRBV27 to TRBJ1-4; D uncertain. Germline CDR1 is MNHEY and CDR2 is SMNVEV (reference sequence). The V and J ends lost 4 bases and 9 bases respectively, with 9 bases between them. The CDR3 consists of 12 residues. CDR3 nucleotide sequence: TGTGCCAGCAGTTCTGGGTTTCAAAAACTGTTTTTT. Its translation is CASSSGFQKLFF.

The chain couples TRBV7-9 to TRBJ2-2; no definite D call. This CDR3 spans 13 amino acids. Germline V gene data show CDR1 as SEHNR and CDR2 as FQNEAQ (reference sequence). V was shortened by 1 base and J by 3 bases, with 3 bases between the two germline ends. CDR3 sequence (DNA): TGTGCCAGCAGCTTAGTCCACACCGGGGAGCTGTTTTTT. This gives the protein CASSLVHTGELFF.

This clonotype has more than one count but fewer than ten. The rearrangement links TRBV6-5 to TRBJ1-2, with 9 bases aligning to TRBD1. CDR3 length: 18 amino acids. The V gene end was trimmed by 2 bases and the J gene end by 3 bases; junction bases not matched to a gene: 13. Per germline, CDR1 MNHEY and CDR2 SVGAGI. DNA of the CDR3: TGTGCCAGCAGTTACAGGGGCCCGAACCGGGACAGGGACTATGGCTACACCTTC. Protein sequence: CASSYRGPNRDRDYGYTF.

This clonotype was detected many times. V and J are TRBV5-1 and TRBJ2-7; 11 positions match TRBD2. The CDR3 spans 15 residues. Germline V gene data show CDR1 as SGHRS and CDR2 as YFSETQ. Germline trimming cut 4 bases from V and 4 bases from J; bases unmatched to any gene: 7. CDR3 residues: CASSHIAGGNYEQYF. The CDR3 nucleotides read TGCGCCAGCAGCCACATAGCGGGGGGGAATTACGAGCAGTACTTC.

J is TRBJ2-7 and V is TRBV7-8; TRBD2 matches 8 bases. The CDR3 has 14 residues. V lost 11 bases to trimming and J lost 2 bases; unmatched junction nucleotides: 11. CDR1 is SGHVS, CDR2 FQNEAQ, per germline. CDR3 residues: CAASQGTRTYEQYF. The CDR3 DNA reads TGTGCCGCAAGCCAAGGGACTAGGACCTACGAGCAGTACTTC.